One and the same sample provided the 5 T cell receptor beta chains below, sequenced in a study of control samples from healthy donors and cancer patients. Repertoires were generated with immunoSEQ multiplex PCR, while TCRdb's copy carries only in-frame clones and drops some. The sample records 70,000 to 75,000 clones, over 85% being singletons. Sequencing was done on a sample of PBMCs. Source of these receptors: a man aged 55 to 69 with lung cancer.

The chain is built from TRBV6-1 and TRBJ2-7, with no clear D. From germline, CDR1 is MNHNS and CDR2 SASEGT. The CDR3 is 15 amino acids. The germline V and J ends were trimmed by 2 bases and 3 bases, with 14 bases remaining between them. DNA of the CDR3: TGTGCCAGCAGTGAATATGGGTCAGAACTCTACGAGCAGTACTTC. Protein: CASSEYGSELYEQYF.

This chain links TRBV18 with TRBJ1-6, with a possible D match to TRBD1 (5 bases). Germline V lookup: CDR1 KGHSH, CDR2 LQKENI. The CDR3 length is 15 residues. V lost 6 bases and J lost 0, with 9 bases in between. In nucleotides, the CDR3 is TGTGCCAGCTCCGGGGGTTCCTCCTATAATTCACCCCTCCACTTT. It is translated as CASSGGSSYNSPLHF.

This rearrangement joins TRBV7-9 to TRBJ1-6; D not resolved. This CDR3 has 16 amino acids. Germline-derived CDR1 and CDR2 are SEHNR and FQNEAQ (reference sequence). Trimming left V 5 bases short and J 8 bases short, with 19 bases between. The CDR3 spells CASSAMDVLWDSPLHF. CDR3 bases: TGTGCCAGCAGCGCAATGGACGTATTATGGGATTCACCCCTCCACTTT.

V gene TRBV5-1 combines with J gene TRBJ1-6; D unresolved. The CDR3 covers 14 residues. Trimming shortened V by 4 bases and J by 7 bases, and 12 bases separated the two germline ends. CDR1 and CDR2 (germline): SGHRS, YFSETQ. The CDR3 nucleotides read TGCGCCAGCAGCCTAGGACTAGACAATTCACCCCTCCACTTT. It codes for CASSLGLDNSPLHF.

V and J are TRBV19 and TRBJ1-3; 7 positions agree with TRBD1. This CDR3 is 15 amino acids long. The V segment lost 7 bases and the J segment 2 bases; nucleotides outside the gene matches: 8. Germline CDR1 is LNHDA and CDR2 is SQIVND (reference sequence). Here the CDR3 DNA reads TGTGCCAGTACCACGGACAGGCGACCTGGAAACACCATATATTTT. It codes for CASTTDRRPGNTIYF.